Listed below are T cell receptor beta chains from one sample, sequenced in a study of control samples from healthy donors and cancer patients. Profiled with immunoSEQ multiplex PCR; TCRdb holds only in-frame clones, not every one. This sample has 40,000 to 55,000 clones, with over 85% found just once. Sequences were obtained from PBMCs. The receptors were sampled from a woman aged 50 to 60 with head and neck cancer. The CDR3 runs from the conserved cysteine through the conserved F or W. A D gene is named only where the DNA matches it firmly. The size field is filled for only some rows; it gives once, few, many or a size class.

TRBV6-6,-,-,TRBJ2-6,TGTGCCAGCAGTTACGGGGGAGATCCCGTCCTGACTTTC,CASSYGGDPVLTF
TRBV5-1,-,TRBD1,TRBJ2-2,TGCGCCAGCCGTCCCGGGACAGGGGGCTTCGCCGGGGAGCTGTTTTTT,CASRPGTGGFAGELFF
TRBV15,-,-,TRBJ1-4,TGTGCCACCAGCAGAGATTGGGATGGAAAACTGTTTTTT,CATSRDWDGKLFF
TRBV28,-,TRBD1,TRBJ2-7,TGTGCCAGCAGTCCTCTAAAGGGGACAGTCTCCTACGAGCAGTACTTC,CASSPLKGTVSYEQYF
TRBV4-3,-,TRBD1,TRBJ2-7,TGCGCCAGCAGCCAAGAGTCAGCGGACAGGGGATCCTACGAGCAGTACTTC,CASSQESADRGSYEQYF
TRBV5-1,-,TRBD2,TRBJ2-3,TGCGCCAGCAGCTTGGGGATAGCGGGACCGTCAGATACGCAGTATTTT,CASSLGIAGPSDTQYF
TRBV9,-,-,TRBJ1-6,TGTGCCAGCAGCGGCGAAAGCTCCTATAATTCACCCCTCCACTTT,CASSGESSYNSPLHF
TRBV15,-,TRBD1,TRBJ2-3,TGTGCCACCAGCAGAGGGGGACAGGGGAACACAGATACGCAGTATTTT,CATSRGGQGNTDTQYF
TRBV6-5,-,-,TRBJ1-4,TGTGCCAGCAGCGACCGATCAACTAATGAAAAACTGTTTTTT,CASSDRSTNEKLFF
TRBV18,-,-,TRBJ2-2,TGTGCCAGCTCTGCCACAAGGGAAACCGGGGAGCTGTTTTTT,CASSATRETGELFF
TRBV5-1,-,TRBD2,TRBJ2-3,TGCGCCAGCAGCATTCCCCTAGCGGGGTTGGGGAATACGCAGTATTTT,CASSIPLAGLGNTQYF
TRBV24-1,-,TRBD1,TRBJ2-7,TGTGCCACCAGCCCGGGACAGATAGACGAGCAGTACTTC,CATSPGQIDEQYF
TRBV19,-,-,TRBJ2-5,TGTGCCACCTCGGATTACCAAGAGACCCAGTACTTC,CATSDYQETQYF
TRBV6-5,once,-,TRBJ1-2,TGTGCCAGCAGTCCTGACGGAAGAGCTAACTATGGCTACACCTTC,CASSPDGRANYGYTF
TRBV5-1,-,-,TRBJ2-3,TGCGCCAGCAGCTTGGCCAGTGGCACAGATACGCAGTATTTT,CASSLASGTDTQYF
TRBV12-3/TRBV12-4,-,-,TRBJ2-1,TGTGCCAGCAGTCCCGCCAATGAGCAGTTCTTC,CASSPANEQFF
TRBV5-1,once,-,TRBJ1-3,TGCGCCAGCAGCCCAACACAAAGCTCTGGAAACACCATATATTTT,CASSPTQSSGNTIYF
TRBV6-6,-,TRBD1,TRBJ2-1,TGTGCCAGCAGTTACTTACAGGGGAGCAACAATGAGCAGTTCTTC,CASSYLQGSNNEQFF
TRBV5-1,few,TRBD2,TRBJ2-2,TGCGCCAGCAGCCCCTCGGGGGGGGGCGCGGACACCGGGGAGCTGTTTTTT,CASSPSGGGADTGELFF
TRBV5-5,-,-,TRBJ2-1,TGTGCCAGCAGCTTGGAGCTGGGTACGGGGTACAATGAGCAGTTCTTC,CASSLELGTGYNEQFF
TRBV5-4,-,-,TRBJ1-5,TGTGCCAGCAGCTTGCAGGGCAATCAGCCCCAGCATTTT,CASSLQGNQPQHF
TRBV9,once,TRBD2,TRBJ2-3,TGTGCCAGCAGCCCGGCCTTGAGCGGGAGGACAGATACGCAGTATTTT,CASSPALSGRTDTQYF
TRBV5-5,-,-,TRBJ2-5,TGTGCCAGCAGCTTGGGCAGGCAGGGGGAGACCCAGTACTTC,CASSLGRQGETQYF
TRBV6-6,-,-,TRBJ2-5,TGTGCCAGCAGTTTGAGCCCGTCCGGGGAGACCCAGTACTTC,CASSLSPSGETQYF
TRBV9,-,TRBD1,TRBJ2-1,TGTGCCAGCAGCTACAGGACAGGACGTCCCAACTCCTACAATGAGCAGTTCTTC,CASSYRTGRPNSYNEQFF
TRBV25-1,once,-,TRBJ1-1,TGTGCCAGCCTCAGGGGTGAGGGCACTGAAGCTTTCTTT,CASLRGEGTEAFF
TRBV5-1,-,-,TRBJ2-7,TGCGCCAGCAGCTGGAAGGATAAGAGCTCCTACGAGCAGTACTTC,CASSWKDKSSYEQYF
TRBV24-1,-,-,TRBJ1-6,TGTGCCACCAGTGATTCGAGGACGGAGGGTAATTCACCCCTCCACTTT,CATSDSRTEGNSPLHF
TRBV15,-,TRBD1,TRBJ2-4,TGTGCCACCAGCAGAGATACGATTGGACAGGGTGGCATTCAGTACTTC,CATSRDTIGQGGIQYF
TRBV7-3,-,-,TRBJ2-3,TGTGCCAGCAGCATCGACCATGCGGGATATTTGAAGTATTTT,CASSIDHAGYLKYF
TRBV4-1,-,-,TRBJ1-6,TGCGCCAGCAGCTTTCAAGGTTGGGAAACAGGGCTTTTTAATTCACCCCTCCACTTT,CASSFQGWETGLFNSPLHF
TRBV6-5,-,-,TRBJ2-3,TGTGCCAGCAGTTACTCGGGGCAGGGCAGAGGAGATACGCAGTATTTT,CASSYSGQGRGDTQYF
TRBV29-1,-,-,TRBJ2-2,TGCAGCGTTGAAAGGGCCCGCGGGGAGCTGTTTTTT,CSVERARGELFF
TRBV24-1,-,-,TRBJ1-1,TGTGCCACCAGTGACCAGGGACGGTCGAACACTGAAGCTTTCTTT,CATSDQGRSNTEAFF
TRBV2,-,-,TRBJ2-3,TGTGCCAGCAGTGAATCAGGCCCGGTGGGACTCCCATGGAGCACAGATACGCAGTATTTT,CASSESGPVGLPWSTDTQYF
TRBV4-1,-,-,TRBJ1-2,TGCGCCAGCAGCCAGGAACCTAACTATGGCTACACCTTC,CASSQEPNYGYTF
TRBV28,-,TRBD1,TRBJ1-2,TGTGCCAGCAGTTTAGACAGGGGTGATGGCTACACCTTC,CASSLDRGDGYTF
TRBV6-6,-,TRBD1,TRBJ2-1,TGTGCCAGCAGTTACCGGGACAGGGGCAATGAGCAGTTCTTC,CASSYRDRGNEQFF
TRBV21-1,-,-,TRBJ2-4,TGTGCCAGCAGCAAAGCCCGGGACGGGGCCAAAAACATTCAGTACTTC,CASSKARDGAKNIQYF
TRBV28,-,-,TRBJ2-5,TGTGCCAGCAGTGACAGGAGGCGAGAGACCCAGTACTTC,CASSDRRRETQYF
TRBV7-2,-,TRBD2,TRBJ2-1,TGTGCCAGCAGCTTAGAGGGTAGCGGGGGTTACAATGAGCAGTTCTTC,CASSLEGSGGYNEQFF
TRBV28,few,-,TRBJ2-6,TGTGCCAGCAATAACAGGGCTGGGGCCAACGTCCTGACTTTC,CASNNRAGANVLTF
TRBV28,-,-,TRBJ1-1,TGTGCCAGCAGTTTAAGCGGGTATGGGCGAGCTTTCTTT,CASSLSGYGRAFF
TRBV5-6,once,-,TRBJ1-6,TGTGCCAGCAGTAGAACGGGTTCACCCCTCCACTTT,CASSRTGSPLHF
TRBV27,once,TRBD1,TRBJ2-1,TGTGCCAGCAGTCCTCCAGGGGGTCAGCATGAGCAGTTCTTC,CASSPPGGQHEQFF
TRBV5-4,-,-,TRBJ1-2,TGTGCCAGCAGCTCCCCCTTAGGGCGGGGAGAGACTAACTATGGCTACACCTTC,CASSSPLGRGETNYGYTF
TRBV7-2,-,-,TRBJ1-3,TGTGCCAGCAGCTTCCAGGGGCTGAACACCATATATTTT,CASSFQGLNTIYF
TRBV12-3/TRBV12-4,-,-,TRBJ2-1,TGTGCCAGCACTTCCTACCCGGGACGGCAGTTCTTC,CASTSYPGRQFF
TRBV2,-,-,TRBJ1-5,TGTGCCAGCAGGGACGACAGTCGCAATCAGCCCCAGCATTTT,CASRDDSRNQPQHF
TRBV29-1,once,-,TRBJ1-1,TGCAGCGTTCCCCAAGACACTGAAGCTTTCTTT,CSVPQDTEAFF
TRBV28,-,TRBD2,TRBJ2-5,TGTGCCAGCAAACATCTAGCGGGGGGGAAAGAGACCCAGTACTTC,CASKHLAGGKETQYF
TRBV2,-,-,TRBJ2-3,TGTGCCAGCAGTGGGGGGGGCGGGGGTCCGGATACGCAGTATTTT,CASSGGGGGPDTQYF
TRBV19,-,-,TRBJ2-3,TGTGCCAGTAGTATAGGTCACAGGCGGAACACAGATACGCAGTATTTT,CASSIGHRRNTDTQYF
TRBV6-1,-,-,TRBJ1-5,TGTGCCAGCAGTGAATCCGTAGCGGACAATCAGCCCCAGCATTTT,CASSESVADNQPQHF
TRBV30,once,TRBD2,TRBJ2-7,TGTGCCTGGAGTGTATCTTATTCGGGAGGAGAAATCAAGCAGTACTTC,CAWSVSYSGGEIKQYF
TRBV2,-,-,TRBJ2-3,TGTGCCAGCAGCGACAGGCCTTGGGGCACAGATACGCAGTATTTT,CASSDRPWGTDTQYF
TRBV30,-,-,TRBJ1-1,TGTGCCTGGGTCCATTCGAACACTGAAGCTTTCTTT,CAWVHSNTEAFF
TRBV12-5,-,-,TRBJ2-1,TGTGCTAGTGGTTTGCTCGACAATGAGCAGTTCTTC,CASGLLDNEQFF
TRBV4-2,-,TRBD2,TRBJ2-1,TGTGCCAGCAGCCAAAGACTAGCGGGGGGGAATGAGCAGTTCTTC,CASSQRLAGGNEQFF
TRBV14,-,TRBD2,TRBJ2-3,TGTGCCAGCAGCCCGGTACTAGCGGCCACAGATACGCAGTATTTT,CASSPVLAATDTQYF